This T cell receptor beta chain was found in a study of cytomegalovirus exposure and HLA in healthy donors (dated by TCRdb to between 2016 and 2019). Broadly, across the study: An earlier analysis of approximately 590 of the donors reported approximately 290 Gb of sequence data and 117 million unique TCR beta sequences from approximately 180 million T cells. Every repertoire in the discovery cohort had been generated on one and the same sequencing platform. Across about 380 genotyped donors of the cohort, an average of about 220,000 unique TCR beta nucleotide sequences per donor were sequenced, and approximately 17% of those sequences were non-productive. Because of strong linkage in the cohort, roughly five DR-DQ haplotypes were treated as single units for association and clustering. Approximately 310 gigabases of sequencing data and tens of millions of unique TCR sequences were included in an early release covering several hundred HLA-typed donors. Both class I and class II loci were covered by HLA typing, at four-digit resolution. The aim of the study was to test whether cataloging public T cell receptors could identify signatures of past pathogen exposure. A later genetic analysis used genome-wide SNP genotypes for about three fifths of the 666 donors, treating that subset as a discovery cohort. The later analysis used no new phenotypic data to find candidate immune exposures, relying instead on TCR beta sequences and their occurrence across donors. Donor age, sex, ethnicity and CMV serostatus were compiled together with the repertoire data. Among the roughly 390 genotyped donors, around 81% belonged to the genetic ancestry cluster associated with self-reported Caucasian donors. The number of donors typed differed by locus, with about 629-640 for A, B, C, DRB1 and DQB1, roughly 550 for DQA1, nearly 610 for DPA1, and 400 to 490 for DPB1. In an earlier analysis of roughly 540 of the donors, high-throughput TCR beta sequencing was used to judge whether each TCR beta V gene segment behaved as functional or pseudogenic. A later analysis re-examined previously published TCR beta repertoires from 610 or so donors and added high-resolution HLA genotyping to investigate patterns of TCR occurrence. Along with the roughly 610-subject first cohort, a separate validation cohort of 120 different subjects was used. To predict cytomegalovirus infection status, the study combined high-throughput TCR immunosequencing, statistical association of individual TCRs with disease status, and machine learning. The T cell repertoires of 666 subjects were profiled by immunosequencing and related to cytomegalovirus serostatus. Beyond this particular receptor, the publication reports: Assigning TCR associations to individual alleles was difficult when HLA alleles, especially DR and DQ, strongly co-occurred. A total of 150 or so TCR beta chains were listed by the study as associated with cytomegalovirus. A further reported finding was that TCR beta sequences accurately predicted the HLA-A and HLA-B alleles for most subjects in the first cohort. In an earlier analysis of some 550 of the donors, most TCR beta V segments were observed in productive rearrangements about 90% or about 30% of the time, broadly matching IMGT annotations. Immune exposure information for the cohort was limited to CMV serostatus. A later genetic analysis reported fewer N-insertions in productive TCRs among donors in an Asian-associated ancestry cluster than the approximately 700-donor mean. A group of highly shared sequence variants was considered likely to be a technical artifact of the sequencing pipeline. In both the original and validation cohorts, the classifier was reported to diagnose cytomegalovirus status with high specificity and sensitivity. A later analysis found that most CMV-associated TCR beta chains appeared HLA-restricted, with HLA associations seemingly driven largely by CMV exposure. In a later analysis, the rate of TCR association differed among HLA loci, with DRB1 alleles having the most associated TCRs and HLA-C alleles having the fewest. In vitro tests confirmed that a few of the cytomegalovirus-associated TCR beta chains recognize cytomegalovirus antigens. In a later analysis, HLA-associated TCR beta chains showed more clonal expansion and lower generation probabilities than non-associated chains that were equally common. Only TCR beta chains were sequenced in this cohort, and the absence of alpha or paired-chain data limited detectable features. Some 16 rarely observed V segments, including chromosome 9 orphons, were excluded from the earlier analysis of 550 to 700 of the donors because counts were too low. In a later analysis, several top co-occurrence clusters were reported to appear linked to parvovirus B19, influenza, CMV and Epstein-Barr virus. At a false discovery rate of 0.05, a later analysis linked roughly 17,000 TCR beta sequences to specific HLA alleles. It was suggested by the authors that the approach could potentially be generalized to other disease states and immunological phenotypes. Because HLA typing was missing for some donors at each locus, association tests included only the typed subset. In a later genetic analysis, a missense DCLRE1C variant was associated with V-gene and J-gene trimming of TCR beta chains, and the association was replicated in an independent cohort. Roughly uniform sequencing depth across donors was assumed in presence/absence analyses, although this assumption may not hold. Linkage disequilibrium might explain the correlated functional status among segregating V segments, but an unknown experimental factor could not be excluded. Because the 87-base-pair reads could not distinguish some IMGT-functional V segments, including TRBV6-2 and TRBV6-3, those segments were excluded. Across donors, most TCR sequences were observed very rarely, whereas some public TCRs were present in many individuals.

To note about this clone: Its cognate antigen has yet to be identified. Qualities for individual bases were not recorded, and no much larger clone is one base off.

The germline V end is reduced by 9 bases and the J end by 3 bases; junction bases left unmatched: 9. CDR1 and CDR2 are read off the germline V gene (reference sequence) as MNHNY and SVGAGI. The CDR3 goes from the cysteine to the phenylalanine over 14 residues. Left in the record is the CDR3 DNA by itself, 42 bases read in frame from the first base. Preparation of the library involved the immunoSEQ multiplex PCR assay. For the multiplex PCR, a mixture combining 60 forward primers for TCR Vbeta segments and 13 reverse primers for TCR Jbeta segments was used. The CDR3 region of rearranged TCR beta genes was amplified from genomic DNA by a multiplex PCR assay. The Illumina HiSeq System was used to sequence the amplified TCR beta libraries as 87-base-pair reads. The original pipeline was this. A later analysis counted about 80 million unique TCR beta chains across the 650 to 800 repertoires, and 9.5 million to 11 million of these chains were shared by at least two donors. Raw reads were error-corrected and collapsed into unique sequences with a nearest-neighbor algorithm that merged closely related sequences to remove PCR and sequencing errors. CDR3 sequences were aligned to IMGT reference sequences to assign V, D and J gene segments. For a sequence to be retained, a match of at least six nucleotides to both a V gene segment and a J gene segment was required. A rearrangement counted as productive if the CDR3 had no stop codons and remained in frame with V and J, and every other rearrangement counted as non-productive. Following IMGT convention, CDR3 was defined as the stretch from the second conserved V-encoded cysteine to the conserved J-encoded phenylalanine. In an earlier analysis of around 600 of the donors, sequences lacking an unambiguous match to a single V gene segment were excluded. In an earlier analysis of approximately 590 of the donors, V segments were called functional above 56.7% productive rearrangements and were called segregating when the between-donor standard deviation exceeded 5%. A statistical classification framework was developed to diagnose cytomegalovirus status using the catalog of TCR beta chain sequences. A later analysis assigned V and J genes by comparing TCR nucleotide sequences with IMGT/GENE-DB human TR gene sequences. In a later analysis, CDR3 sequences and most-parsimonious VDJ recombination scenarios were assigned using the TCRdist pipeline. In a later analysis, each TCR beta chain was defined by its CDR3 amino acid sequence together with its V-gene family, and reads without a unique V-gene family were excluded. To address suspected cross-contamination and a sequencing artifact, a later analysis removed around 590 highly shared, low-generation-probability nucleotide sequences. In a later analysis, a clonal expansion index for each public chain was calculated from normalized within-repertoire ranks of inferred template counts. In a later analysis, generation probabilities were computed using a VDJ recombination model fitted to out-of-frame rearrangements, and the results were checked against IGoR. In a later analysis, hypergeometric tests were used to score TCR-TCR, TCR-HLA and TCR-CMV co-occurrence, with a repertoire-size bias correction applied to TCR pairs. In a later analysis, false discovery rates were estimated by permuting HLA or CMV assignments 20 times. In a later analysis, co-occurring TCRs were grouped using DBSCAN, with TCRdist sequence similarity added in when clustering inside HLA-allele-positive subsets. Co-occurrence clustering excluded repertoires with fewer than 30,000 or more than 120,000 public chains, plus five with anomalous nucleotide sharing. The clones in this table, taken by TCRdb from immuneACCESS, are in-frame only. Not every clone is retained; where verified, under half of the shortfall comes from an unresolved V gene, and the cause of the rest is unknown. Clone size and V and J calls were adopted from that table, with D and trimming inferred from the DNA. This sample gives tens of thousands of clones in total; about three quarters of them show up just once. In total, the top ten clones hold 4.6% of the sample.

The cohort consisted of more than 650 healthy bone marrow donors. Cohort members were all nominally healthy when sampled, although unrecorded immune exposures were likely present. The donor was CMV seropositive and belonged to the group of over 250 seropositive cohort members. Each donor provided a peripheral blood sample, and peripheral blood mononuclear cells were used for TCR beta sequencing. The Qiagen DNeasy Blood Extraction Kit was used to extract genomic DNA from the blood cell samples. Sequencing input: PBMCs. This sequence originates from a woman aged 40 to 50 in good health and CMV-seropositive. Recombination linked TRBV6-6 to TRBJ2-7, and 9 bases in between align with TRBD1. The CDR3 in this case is CASRRSGQGYEQYF. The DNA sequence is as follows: TGTGCCAGTCGGCGGTCGGGACAGGGCTACGAGCAGTACTTC.